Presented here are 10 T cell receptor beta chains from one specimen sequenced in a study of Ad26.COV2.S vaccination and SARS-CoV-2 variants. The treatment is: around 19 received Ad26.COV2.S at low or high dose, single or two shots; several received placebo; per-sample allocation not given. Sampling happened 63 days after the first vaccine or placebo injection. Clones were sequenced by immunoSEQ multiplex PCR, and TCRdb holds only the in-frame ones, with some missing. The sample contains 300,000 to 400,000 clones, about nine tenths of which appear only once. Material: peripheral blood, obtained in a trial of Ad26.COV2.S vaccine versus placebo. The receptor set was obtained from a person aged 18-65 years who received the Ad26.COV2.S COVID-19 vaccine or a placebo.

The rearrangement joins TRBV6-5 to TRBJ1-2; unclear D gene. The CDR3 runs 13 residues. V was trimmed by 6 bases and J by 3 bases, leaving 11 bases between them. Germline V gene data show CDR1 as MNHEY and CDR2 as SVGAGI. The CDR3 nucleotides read TGTGCCAGCAGACGGACCCAGGACTATGGCTACACCTTC. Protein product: CASRRTQDYGYTF.

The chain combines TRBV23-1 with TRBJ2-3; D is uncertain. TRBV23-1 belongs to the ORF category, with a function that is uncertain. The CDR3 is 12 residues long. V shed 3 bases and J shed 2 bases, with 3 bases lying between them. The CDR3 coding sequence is TGCGCCAGCAGTCAGAACACAGATACGCAGTATTTT. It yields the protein CASSQNTDTQYF.

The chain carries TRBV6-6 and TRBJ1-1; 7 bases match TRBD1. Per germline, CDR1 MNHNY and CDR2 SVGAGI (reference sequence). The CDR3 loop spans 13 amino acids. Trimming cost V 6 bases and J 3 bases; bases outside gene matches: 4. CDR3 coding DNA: TGTGCCAGCAGGAAAACAGGGGACACTGAAGCTTTCTTT. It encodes CASRKTGDTEAFF.

The CDR3 DNA reads as TGTGCCAGCAGCTTAAATAGCGGGAGGGAGACCCAGTACTTC. Protein product: CASSLNSGRETQYF. This chain links TRBV7-3 with TRBJ2-5; 10 bases line up with TRBD2. J was trimmed by 5 bases and V by 1 base; bases with no gene match: 1. The CDR3 totals 14 residues. CDR1 and CDR2 (germline): SGHTA, FQGTGA.

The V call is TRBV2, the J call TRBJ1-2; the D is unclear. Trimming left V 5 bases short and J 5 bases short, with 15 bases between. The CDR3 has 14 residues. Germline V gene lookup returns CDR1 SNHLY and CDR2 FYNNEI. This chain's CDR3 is CASSPLEGWYGYTF. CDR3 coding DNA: TGTGCCAGCAGTCCCCTGGAGGGTTGGTATGGCTACACCTTC.

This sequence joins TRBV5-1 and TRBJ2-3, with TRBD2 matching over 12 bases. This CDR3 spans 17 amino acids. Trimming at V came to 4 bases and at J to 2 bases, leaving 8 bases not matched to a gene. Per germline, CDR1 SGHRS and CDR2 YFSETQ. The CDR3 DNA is TGCGCCAGCAGCCTACCGGGACTAGCGGGTCTCACAGATACGCAGTATTTT. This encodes CASSLPGLAGLTDTQYF.

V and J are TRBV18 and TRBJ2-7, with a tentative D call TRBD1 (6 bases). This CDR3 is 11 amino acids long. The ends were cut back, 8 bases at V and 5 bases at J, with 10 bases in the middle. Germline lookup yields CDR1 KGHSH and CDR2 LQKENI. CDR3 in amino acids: CASRKGDEQYF. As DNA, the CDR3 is TGTGCCAGCCGGAAGGGGGACGAGCAGTACTTC.

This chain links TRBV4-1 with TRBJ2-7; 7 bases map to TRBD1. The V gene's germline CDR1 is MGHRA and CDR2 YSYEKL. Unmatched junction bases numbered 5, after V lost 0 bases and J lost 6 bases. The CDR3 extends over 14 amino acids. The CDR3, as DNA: TGCGCCAGCAGCCAAGATAGAGGGGGCTTCGAGCAGTACTTC. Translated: CASSQDRGGFEQYF.

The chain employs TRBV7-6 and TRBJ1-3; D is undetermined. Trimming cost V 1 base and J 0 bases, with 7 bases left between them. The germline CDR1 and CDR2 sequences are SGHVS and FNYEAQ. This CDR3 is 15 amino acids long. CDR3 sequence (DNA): TGTGCCAGCAGCTTAGACACCAACTCTGGAAACACCATATATTTT. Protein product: CASSLDTNSGNTIYF.

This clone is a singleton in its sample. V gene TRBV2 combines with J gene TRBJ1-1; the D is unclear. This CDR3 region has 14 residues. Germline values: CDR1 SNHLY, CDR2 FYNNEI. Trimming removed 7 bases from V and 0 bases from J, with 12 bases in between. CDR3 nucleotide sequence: TGTGCCAGCACCATCCTGGGGATGAACACTGAAGCTTTCTTT. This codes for CASTILGMNTEAFF.